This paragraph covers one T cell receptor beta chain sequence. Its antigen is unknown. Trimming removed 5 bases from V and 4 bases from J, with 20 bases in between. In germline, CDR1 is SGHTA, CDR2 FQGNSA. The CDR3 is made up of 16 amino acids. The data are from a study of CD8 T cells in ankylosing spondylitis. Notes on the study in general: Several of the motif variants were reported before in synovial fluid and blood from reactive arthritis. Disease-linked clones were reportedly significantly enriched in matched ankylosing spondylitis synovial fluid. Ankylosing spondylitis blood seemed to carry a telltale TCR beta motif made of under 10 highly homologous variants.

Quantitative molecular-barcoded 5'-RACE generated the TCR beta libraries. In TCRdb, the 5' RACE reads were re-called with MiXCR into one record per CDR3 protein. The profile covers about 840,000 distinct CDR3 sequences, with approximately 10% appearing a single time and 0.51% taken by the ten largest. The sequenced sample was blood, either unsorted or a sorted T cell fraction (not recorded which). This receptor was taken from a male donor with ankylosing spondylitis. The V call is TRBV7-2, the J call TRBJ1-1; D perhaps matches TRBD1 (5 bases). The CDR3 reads CASSVDRLGRGTEAFF. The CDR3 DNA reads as TGTGCCAGCAGCGTCGACCGACTGGGGCGCGGCACTGAAGCTTTCTTT. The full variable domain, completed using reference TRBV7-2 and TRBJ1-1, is GAGVSQSPSNKVTEKGKDVELRCDPISGHTALYWYRQSLGQGLEFLIYFQGNSAPDKSGLPSDRFSAERTGGSVSTLTIQRTQQEDSAVYLCASSVDRLGRGTEAFFGQGTRLTVV.